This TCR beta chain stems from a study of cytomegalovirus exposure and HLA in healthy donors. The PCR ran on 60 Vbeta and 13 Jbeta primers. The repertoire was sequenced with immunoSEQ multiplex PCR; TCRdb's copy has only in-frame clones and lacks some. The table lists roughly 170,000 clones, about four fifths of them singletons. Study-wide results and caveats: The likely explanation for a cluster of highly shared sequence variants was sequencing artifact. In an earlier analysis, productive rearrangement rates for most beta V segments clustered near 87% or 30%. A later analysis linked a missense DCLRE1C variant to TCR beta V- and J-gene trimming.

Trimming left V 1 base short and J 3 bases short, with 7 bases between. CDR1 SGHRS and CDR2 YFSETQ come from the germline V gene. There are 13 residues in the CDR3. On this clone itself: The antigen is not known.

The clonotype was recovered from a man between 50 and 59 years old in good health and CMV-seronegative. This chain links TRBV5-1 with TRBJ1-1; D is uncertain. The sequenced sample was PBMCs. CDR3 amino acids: CASSLPLDTEAFF. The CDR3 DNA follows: TGCGCCAGCAGCTTGCCCCTAGACACTGAAGCTTTCTTT.